A selection of T cell receptor beta chains follows, all from one sample in a study of beta chain features in type 1 diabetes. Sequencing used immunoSEQ multiplex PCR; TCRdb keeps in-frame clones, though not all of them. The sample shows around 300,000 clones, about 8% of them seen only once. The sample comprised central memory CD4+ T cells from blood. The receptors come from a woman in her late teens or twenties in good health. The CDR3 runs from the conserved cysteine through the conserved F or W. A D gene is named only where the DNA matches it firmly. Size is omitted from some rows. Given values are once, few, many or a class for expanded clones.

v_gene	j_gene	d_gene	abundance	CDR3nt	CDR3aa
TRBV28	TRBJ1-4	-	-	TGTGCCAGCAGTTCATTCTTAAGGGGTGAAAAACTGTTTTTT	CASSSFLRGEKLFF
TRBV10-3	TRBJ2-5	-	many	TGTGCCATCAAGGGGACGGAAGAGACCCAGTACTTC	CAIKGTEETQYF
TRBV7-2	TRBJ2-5	TRBD2	-	TGTGCCAGCAGCTTTCCGAGCGGGAGCGAGACCCAGTACTTC	CASSFPSGSETQYF
TRBV7-2	TRBJ1-1	-	few	TGTGCCAGCAGATCAGACTCCCAGTACGGGGAAGCTTTCTTT	CASRSDSQYGEAFF
TRBV9	TRBJ2-1	TRBD2	-	TGTGCCAGCAGCAAAACCGGGACTAGCTCCTACAATGAGCAGTTCTTC	CASSKTGTSSYNEQFF
TRBV5-1	TRBJ2-3	-	few	TGCGCCAGCAGCTCGGGGTGGGCAGATACGCAGTATTTT	CASSSGWADTQYF
TRBV23-1	TRBJ1-3	-	few	TGCGCCAGCAGCCGGGGGCCGACAGCGGGAAACACCATATATTTT	CASSRGPTAGNTIYF
TRBV7-2	TRBJ2-5	-	-	TGTGCCAGCAGCTTAGGGACACATCAAGAGACCCAGTACTTC	CASSLGTHQETQYF
TRBV15	TRBJ2-4	TRBD1	many	TGTGCCACCAGCAGAGAAGGGGGCCACAGGGGAGCCAAAAACATTCAGTACTTC	CATSREGGHRGAKNIQYF
TRBV19	TRBJ2-1	-	few	TGTGCCAGTAGTATAGTCACAGGGAACTCCTACAATGAGCAGTTCTTC	CASSIVTGNSYNEQFF
TRBV27	TRBJ2-3	-	-	TGTGCCAGCAGTTCCACAGGGGGAGGGAGGTCGCAGTATTTT	CASSSTGGGRSQYF
TRBV18	TRBJ2-1	TRBD2	many	TGTGCCAGCTCACCACCCCGGACTAGCGGCTACAATGAGCAGTTCTTC	CASSPPRTSGYNEQFF